This TCR beta chain was retrieved from a study of shared clonotypes between healthy human individuals. Turning to the study itself: CD4 naive cells filled three plates per donor, CD4 memory three, CD8 naive two and CD8 memory one.

Donation came from healthy HIV-negative adults that had no recent acute infections or vaccinations. Germline lookup yields CDR1 MNHEY and CDR2 SVGAGI. V trimming: 6 bases; J trimming: 4 bases; junction bases outside the gene matches: 6. CDR3 size: 15 residues. TCRdb's table, derived via immunoSEQ multiplex PCR, lists solely in-frame clones and lacks some. The table records a few million clones, over 85% of them present only once. The sequenced material came from naive CD4+ T cells sorted from blood. Sample subset: CD45RA+ positively selected. The receptor was derived from a man between 18 and 29 years old in good health. The chain joins TRBV6-5 to TRBJ1-3, with TRBD1 matching over 10 bases. CDR3 residues: CASRNDRGPGNTIYF. The CDR3 DNA is TGTGCCAGCAGGAATGACAGGGGGCCCGGAAACACCATATATTTT.